These 29 T cell receptor beta chains share one sample of origin, sequenced in a study of T cell changes during pregnancy in multiple sclerosis (dated by TCRdb to between 2017 and 2020). The method was the immunoSEQ multiplex PCR assay. In its TCRdb copy, this immuneACCESS table keeps in-frame sequences only and misses some clones. Where compared with another copy, unresolved V genes explain less than half of these, and the others have no known cause. The sample table holds 45,000 to 65,000 clones, of which roughly 94% were seen once. In total, the top ten clones hold about 3% of the sample. The sample was CD8+ T cells from peripheral blood mononuclear cells, taken in the third trimester of pregnancy. The receptor source for this set is a female donor with multiple sclerosis, enrolled in a pregnancy study.

This sequence joins TRBV19 and TRBJ1-1; 11 bases agree with TRBD1. CDR3 length: 17 amino acids. The V segment lost 6 bases and the J segment 0 bases; nucleotides outside the gene matches: 9. Germline assignment: CDR1 LNHDA and CDR2 SQIVND (reference sequence). The CDR3 nucleotides are TGTGCCAGTAGCCCGAACCGGGACAGGGGGATGAACACTGAAGCTTTCTTT. Amino acid sequence: CASSPNRDRGMNTEAFF.

The chain uses TRBV5-5 and TRBJ2-7, with D possibly matching TRBD1 (6 bases). The CDR3 extends over 15 amino acids. Per the germline V gene, CDR1 is SGHKS and CDR2 is YYEKEE (reference sequence). The ends were cut back, 3 bases at V and 7 bases at J, with 20 bases in the middle. CDR3: CASSSDWTVPWEQYF. The CDR3 bases are TGTGCCAGCAGCTCCGACTGGACAGTCCCCTGGGAGCAGTACTTC.

This chain uses TRBV6-5 with TRBJ2-5, with D possibly being TRBD1 (5 bases). Judging by the DNA end, TRBJ2-7 fits better; the J call may be wrong. CDR1 and CDR2 from the germline V gene are MNHEY and SVGAGI. The length of the CDR3 is 14 residues. The CDR3 DNA follows: TGTGCCAGCGGGCCGGACACTGGAGCCTACGAGCAGTACTTC. Its translation: CASGPDTGAYEQYF.

The V call is TRBV6-6, the J call TRBJ2-1; the match to TRBD2 covers 8 bases. The trim removed 6 bases at V and 6 bases at J, leaving 4 bases unmatched. Germline CDR1 MNHNY, CDR2 SVGAGI (reference sequence). The CDR3 loop spans 13 amino acids. The CDR3 bases are TGTGCCAGCAGGGTAGCGGGACCCAATGAGCAGTTCTTC. The encoded protein is CASRVAGPNEQFF.

The chain links TRBV28 to TRBJ2-5; 11 bases are shared with TRBD2. The V gene's germline CDR1 is MDHEN and CDR2 SYDVKM. CDR3 length equals 14 residues. The ends lost 6 bases at V and 4 bases at J; junction bases unmatched: 4. The CDR3 here is CASRETSGRETQYF. The CDR3 DNA sequence: TGTGCCAGCAGGGAAACTAGCGGGAGAGAGACCCAGTACTTC.

This clone was detected once. The chain carries TRBV9 and TRBJ2-2, with D possibly being TRBD1 (6 bases). This CDR3 is 15 amino acids long. Per germline, CDR1 SGDLS and CDR2 YYNGEE. Trimming cost V 3 bases and J 2 bases, with 11 bases left between them. The CDR3 nucleotides are TGTGCCAGCAGCGAACAGGGCCCAAACACCGGGGAGCTGTTTTTT. Translating gives CASSEQGPNTGELFF.

The gene calls are TRBV6-1 and TRBJ2-7, with 7 bases lining up with TRBD1. With V trimmed by 2 bases and J by 0 bases, 7 bases remained unmatched. Germline V CDR1 and CDR2: MNHNS, SASEGT. The CDR3 has 16 amino acids. Written as DNA, the CDR3 is TGTGCCAGCAGTGAATGGGTGACAGGGAGCTCCTACGAGCAGTACTTC. The encoded protein is CASSEWVTGSSYEQYF.

The rearrangement joins TRBV27 to TRBJ2-5; TRBD2 might be the D (7 bases). Germline V gene data show CDR1 as MNHEY and CDR2 as SMNVEV (reference sequence). The V gene lost 0 bases and the J gene lost 9 bases, with 17 bases spanning the gap. The CDR3 has 15 amino acids. DNA of the CDR3: TGTGCCAGCAGTTTATCGGGGGGGGCATATGGGGCCCAGTACTTC. Its protein product is CASSLSGGAYGAQYF.

This clone appeared once. This sequence joins TRBV10-1 and TRBJ2-1; TRBD2 matches at 11 bases. V was pared by 4 bases and J by 9 bases, with 5 bases of the junction left unmatched. The CDR3 has 14 residues. The germline V gene has CDR1 WNHNN and CDR2 SYGVQD (reference sequence). CDR3 protein: CASSGIAGGGEQFF. In nucleotides, the CDR3 is TGCGCCAGCAGTGGAATAGCGGGAGGGGGTGAGCAGTTCTTC.

To note about this clone: Within the sample, other DNA sequences also encode this same CDR3. This sequence joins TRBV27 and TRBJ2-7; 8 positions agree with TRBD1. Losses at the gene ends were 5 bases for V and 3 bases for J; bases not matched to a gene: 3. Germline V CDR1 and CDR2: MNHEY, SMNVEV (reference sequence). The CDR3 has 13 amino acids. The CDR3 DNA follows: TGTGCCAGCAGTATCGGGACAGGCTACGAGCAGTACTTC. Translating it yields CASSIGTGYEQYF.

The rearrangement uses TRBV9 and TRBJ2-6; D ambiguous. The CDR3 has 16 amino acids. V gave up 0 bases and J gave up 0 bases, with 7 bases separating them. Germline V lookup: CDR1 SGDLS, CDR2 YYNGEE. For the CDR3, the DNA is TGTGCCAGCAGCGTAGCTACGGGCTCTGGGGCCAACGTCCTGACTTTC. Translation gives CASSVATGSGANVLTF.

V and J are TRBV30 and TRBJ1-1, with D unclear. Trimming left V 0 bases short and J 0 bases short, with 17 bases between. The germline gives CDR1 GTSNPN, CDR2 SVGIG (reference sequence). The CDR3 covers 17 residues. CDR3 sequence reads: CAWSVRWGGRLNTEAFF. Here the CDR3 DNA reads TGTGCCTGGAGTGTACGTTGGGGAGGGCGATTGAACACTGAAGCTTTCTTT.

This clone has a handful of counts. The chain carries TRBV4-1 and TRBJ2-5; no clear D gene. Trimming pared 4 bases from V and 5 bases from J, leaving 17 bases between. Germline V lookup: CDR1 MGHRA, CDR2 YSYEKL. This CDR3 contains 15 residues. DNA for the CDR3: TGCGCCAGCAGCCCGTTCGGCCAGGAAGAGGAGACCCAGTACTTC. This sequence encodes CASSPFGQEEETQYF.

This chain joins TRBV27 and TRBJ1-2; 11 bases fit TRBD1. Per germline, CDR1 MNHEY and CDR2 SMNVEV (reference sequence). The CDR3 sequence is 12 residues long. V gave up 10 bases and J gave up 7 bases; unmatched junction bases: 5. The CDR3: CATRTGGLGYTF. As DNA, the CDR3 is TGTGCCACCCGGACAGGGGGCCTTGGCTACACCTTC.

The rearrangement links TRBV6-1 to TRBJ2-5; perhaps TRBD1 as D (5 bases). Trimming took off 2 bases at V and 5 bases at J, with 12 bases between the two ends. This CDR3 is 14 amino acids long. Germline V gives CDR1 MNHNS, CDR2 SASEGT. The CDR3 is CASSEFGRAETQYF. The CDR3 nucleotides read TGTGCCAGCAGTGAATTCGGCAGGGCTGAGACCCAGTACTTC.

The chain links TRBV7-8 to TRBJ1-5; 9 bases line up with TRBD1. The CDR3 is 15 residues long. The V gene's germline CDR1 is SGHVS and CDR2 FQNEAQ. V lost 4 bases and J lost 3; bases outside the gene matches: 4. The CDR3 loop reads CASSSTGGDNQPQHF. As DNA, the CDR3 is TGTGCCAGCAGCTCGACAGGGGGGGACAATCAGCCCCAGCATTTT.

J is TRBJ1-4 and V is TRBV4-1; tentative D call: TRBD1 (6 bases). Germline CDR1 is MGHRA and CDR2 is YSYEKL. Trimming stripped 5 bases from V and 4 bases from J, with 14 bases between. The CDR3 has 15 amino acids. CDR3 nucleotides: TGCGCCAGCAGCACGATACAGGGACGTAATGAAAAACTGTTTTTT. The encoded protein is CASSTIQGRNEKLFF.

V is TRBV7-2 and J is TRBJ2-7; D is undetermined. The CDR3 consists of 15 residues. V was pared by 1 base and J by 4 bases, with 14 bases between. Germline assignment: CDR1 SGHTA and CDR2 FQGNSA. CDR3 protein: CASSLVGLTWYEQYF. The CDR3 nucleotides read TGTGCCAGCAGCTTAGTTGGTCTTACATGGTACGAGCAGTACTTC.

This clone was counted once. The J gene is TRBJ2-1, the V gene TRBV7-9, with D unclear. Germline V lookup: CDR1 SEHNR, CDR2 FQNEAQ (reference sequence). The V end lost 3 bases, the J end lost 16 bases, and 13 bases lay between the germline ends. This CDR3 contains 11 residues. The CDR3 nucleotides are TGTGCCAGCAGCTTGACACCGCCGGCATTCTTC. Its translation is CASSLTPPAFF.

A single count supports this clone. The chain employs TRBV5-4 and TRBJ1-1; TRBD1 matches 10 bases. The V and J ends lost 4 bases and 5 bases, in that order; junction bases with no gene match: 8. CDR1 and CDR2 from the germline V gene are SGHNT and YYREEE (reference sequence). The CDR3 spans 15 residues. The CDR3 loop is CASSHRDRGSTEAFF. The CDR3 DNA reads as TGTGCCAGCAGCCACCGGGACAGGGGCTCTACTGAAGCTTTCTTT.

This rearrangement joins TRBV10-3 to TRBJ2-1; 9 bases align to TRBD2. Looked up from germline, CDR1 is ENHRY and CDR2 is SYGVKD. J lost 8 bases, V lost 10 bases, and 9 bases had no gene match. CDR3 length: 13 amino acids. The CDR3 DNA follows: TGTGCCACCGCCGGACTAGCGAAGGATGAGCAGTTCTTC. Translated, it gives CATAGLAKDEQFF.

The rearrangement links TRBV25-1 to TRBJ1-4; 9 nucleotides align to TRBD1. Germline trimming cut 4 bases from V and 6 bases from J; bases unmatched to any gene: 3. Per germline, CDR1 MGHDK and CDR2 SYGVNS. CDR3 length: 14 amino acids. CDR3 sequence (DNA): TGTGCCAGCAGTGCACAGGGGGCCTATGAAAAACTGTTTTTT. Translating it yields CASSAQGAYEKLFF.

This chain joins TRBV7-3 and TRBJ2-3, with D possibly matching TRBD2 (6 bases). Trimming left V 2 bases short and J 2 bases short, with 17 bases between. The germline V gene encodes CDR1 SGHTA and CDR2 FQGTGA. The length of the CDR3 is 17 residues. As DNA, the CDR3 is TGTGCCAGCAGCTTAGGTCTCAGGCGGGACTTCACAGATACGCAGTATTTT. It encodes CASSLGLRRDFTDTQYF. Based on the CDR3 plus reference TRBV7-3 and TRBJ2-3, the full variable domain is GAGVSQTPSNKVTEKGKYVELRCDPISGHTALYWYRQSLGQGPEFLIYFQGTGAADDSGLPNDRFFAVRPEGSVSTLKIQRTERGDSAVYLCASSLGLRRDFTDTQYFGPGTRLTVL.

V gene TRBV7-6 combines with J gene TRBJ2-2; TRBD2 matches at 11 bases. Germline CDR1 reads SGHVS; CDR2 reads FNYEAQ. The CDR3 extends over 16 amino acids. Trimming at V came to 3 bases and at J to 4 bases, leaving 4 bases not matched to a gene. Here the CDR3 DNA reads TGTGCCAGCAGCTTGGAGACTAGCGGGATCACCGGGGAGCTGTTTTTT. Amino acids: CASSLETSGITGELFF.

V gene TRBV4-1 combines with J gene TRBJ1-1; D call uncertain. CDR3 length: 15 amino acids. CDR1 and CDR2 (germline): MGHRA, YSYEKL. Trimming shortened V by 1 base and J by 4 bases, and 13 bases separated the two germline ends. The CDR3, as DNA: TGCGCCAGCAGCCAAGGAATAGAACTGAGCACTGAAGCTTTCTTT. Its protein product is CASSQGIELSTEAFF.

The chain links TRBV4-1 to TRBJ1-1; 8 bases fit TRBD1. V shed 4 bases and J 1 base; nucleotides not matched to a gene: 5. Germline CDR1 MGHRA, CDR2 YSYEKL. The CDR3 loop spans 15 amino acids. CDR3 sequence: CASSPRTGQNTEAFF. The CDR3 DNA sequence: TGCGCCAGCAGCCCTAGGACAGGGCAGAACACTGAAGCTTTCTTT.

The chain combines TRBV19 with TRBJ2-5; D unclear. This CDR3 is built from 15 residues. Germline CDR1 and CDR2: LNHDA and SQIVND (reference sequence). Trimming pared 3 bases from V and 5 bases from J, leaving 16 bases between. CDR3 DNA sequence: TGTGCCAGTAGTATTGACTTCCAATCGTGGGAGACCCAGTACTTC. Its translation is CASSIDFQSWETQYF.

V and J are TRBV2 and TRBJ2-1; 14 nucleotides line up with TRBD2. Germline values: CDR1 SNHLY, CDR2 FYNNEI. This CDR3 region has 21 residues. V lost 6 bases to trimming and J lost 0 bases; unmatched junction nucleotides: 16. The CDR3 DNA follows: TGTGCCAGCAGGGGTCCGGGACTAGCGGGAGAGGGTCAAGGCTCCTACAATGAGCAGTTCTTC. As protein: CASRGPGLAGEGQGSYNEQFF.

This chain links TRBV13 with TRBJ2-1; D might be TRBD1 (6 bases). This CDR3 region has 13 residues. V dropped 5 bases and J dropped 8 bases, with 13 bases sitting between them. Germline CDR1 and CDR2: PRHDT and FYEKMQ (reference sequence). The CDR3 coding sequence is TGTGCCAGCAGCCATACAGGGTTCGATGAGCAGTTCTTC. This gives the protein CASSHTGFDEQFF.